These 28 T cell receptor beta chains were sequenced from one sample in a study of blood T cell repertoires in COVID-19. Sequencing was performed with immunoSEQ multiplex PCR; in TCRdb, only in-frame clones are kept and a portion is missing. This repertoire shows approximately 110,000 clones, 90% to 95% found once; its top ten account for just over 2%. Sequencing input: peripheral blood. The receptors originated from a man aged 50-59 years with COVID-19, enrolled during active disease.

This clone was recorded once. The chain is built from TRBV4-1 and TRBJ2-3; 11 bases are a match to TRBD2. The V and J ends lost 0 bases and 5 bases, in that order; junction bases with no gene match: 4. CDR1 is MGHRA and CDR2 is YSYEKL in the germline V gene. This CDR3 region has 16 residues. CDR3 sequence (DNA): TGCGCCAGCAGCCAAGAAGGAGGACTAGCGGGAGATACGCAGTATTTT. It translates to CASSQEGGLAGDTQYF.

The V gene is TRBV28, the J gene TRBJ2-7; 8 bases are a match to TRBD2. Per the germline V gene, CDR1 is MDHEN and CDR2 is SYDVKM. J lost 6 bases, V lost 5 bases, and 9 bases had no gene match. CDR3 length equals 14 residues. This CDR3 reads CASSRTSSRIEQYF. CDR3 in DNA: TGTGCCAGCAGTCGGACTAGCTCTCGGATCGAGCAGTACTTC.

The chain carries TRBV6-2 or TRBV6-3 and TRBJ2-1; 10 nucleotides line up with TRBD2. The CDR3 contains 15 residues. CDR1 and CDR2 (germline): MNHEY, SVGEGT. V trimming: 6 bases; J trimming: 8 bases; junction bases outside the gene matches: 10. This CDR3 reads CASRPLAGVVDEQFF. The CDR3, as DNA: TGTGCCAGCAGACCTCTAGCGGGAGTGGTGGATGAGCAGTTCTTC.

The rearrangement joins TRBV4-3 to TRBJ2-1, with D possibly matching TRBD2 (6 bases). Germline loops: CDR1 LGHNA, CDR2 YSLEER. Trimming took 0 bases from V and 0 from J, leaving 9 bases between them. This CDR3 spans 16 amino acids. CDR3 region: CASSQDLGGSYNEQFF. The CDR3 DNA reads TGCGCCAGCAGCCAAGATTTGGGAGGCTCCTACAATGAGCAGTTCTTC.

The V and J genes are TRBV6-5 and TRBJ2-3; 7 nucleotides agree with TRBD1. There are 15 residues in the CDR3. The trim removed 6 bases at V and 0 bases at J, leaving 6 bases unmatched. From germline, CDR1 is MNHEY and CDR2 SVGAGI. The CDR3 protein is CASSTSGQSTDTQYF. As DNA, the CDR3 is TGTGCCAGCAGCACCTCGGGACAGAGCACAGATACGCAGTATTTT.

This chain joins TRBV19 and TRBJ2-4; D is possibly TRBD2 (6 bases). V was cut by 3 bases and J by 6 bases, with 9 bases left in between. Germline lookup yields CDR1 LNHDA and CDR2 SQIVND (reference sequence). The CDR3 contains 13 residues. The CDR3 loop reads CASSMGLLNIQYF. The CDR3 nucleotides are TGTGCCAGTAGTATGGGACTGCTAAACATTCAGTACTTC.

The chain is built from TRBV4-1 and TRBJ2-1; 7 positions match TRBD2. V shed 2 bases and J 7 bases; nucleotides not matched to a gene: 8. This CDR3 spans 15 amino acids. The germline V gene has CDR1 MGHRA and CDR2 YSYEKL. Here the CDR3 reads CASSQPGGGWNEQFF. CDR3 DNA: TGCGCCAGCAGCCAACCGGGGGGAGGATGGAATGAGCAGTTCTTC.

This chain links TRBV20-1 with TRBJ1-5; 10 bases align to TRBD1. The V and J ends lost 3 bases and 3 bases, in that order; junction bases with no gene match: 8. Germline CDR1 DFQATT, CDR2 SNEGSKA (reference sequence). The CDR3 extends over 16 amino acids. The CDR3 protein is CSASLVGQGHNQPQHF. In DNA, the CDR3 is TGCAGTGCTAGTTTAGTGGGACAGGGGCACAATCAGCCCCAGCATTTT.

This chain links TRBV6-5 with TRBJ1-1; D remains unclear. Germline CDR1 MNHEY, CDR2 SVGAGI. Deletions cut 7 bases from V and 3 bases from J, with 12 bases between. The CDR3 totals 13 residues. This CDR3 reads CASNRGPDTEAFF. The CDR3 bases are TGTGCCAGCAACCGAGGTCCCGACACTGAAGCTTTCTTT.

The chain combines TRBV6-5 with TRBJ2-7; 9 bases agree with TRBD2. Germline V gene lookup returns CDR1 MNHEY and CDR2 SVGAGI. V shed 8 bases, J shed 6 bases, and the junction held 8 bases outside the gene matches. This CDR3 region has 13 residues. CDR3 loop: CASEWGGRAEQYV. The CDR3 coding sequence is TGTGCCAGCGAGTGGGGCGGGAGGGCCGAGCAGTACGTC.

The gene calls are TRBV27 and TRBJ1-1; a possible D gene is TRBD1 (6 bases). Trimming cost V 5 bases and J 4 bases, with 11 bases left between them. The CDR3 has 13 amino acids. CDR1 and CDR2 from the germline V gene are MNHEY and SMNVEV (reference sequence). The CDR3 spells CASSETGITEAFF. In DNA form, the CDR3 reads TGTGCCAGCAGTGAGACAGGAATCACTGAAGCTTTCTTT.

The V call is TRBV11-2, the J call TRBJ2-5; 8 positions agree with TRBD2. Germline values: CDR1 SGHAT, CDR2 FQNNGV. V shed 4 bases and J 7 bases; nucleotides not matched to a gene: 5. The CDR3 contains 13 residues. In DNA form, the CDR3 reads TGTGCCAGCAGCTACCCGGGAGGGGGGACCCAGTACTTC. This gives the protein CASSYPGGGTQYF.

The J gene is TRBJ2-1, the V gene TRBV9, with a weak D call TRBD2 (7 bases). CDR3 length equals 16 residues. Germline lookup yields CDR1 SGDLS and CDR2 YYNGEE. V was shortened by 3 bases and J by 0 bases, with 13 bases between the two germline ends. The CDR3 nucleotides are TGTGCCAGCAGCGGAGGGGGAGGGCCCTCCTACAATGAGCAGTTCTTC. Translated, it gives CASSGGGGPSYNEQFF.

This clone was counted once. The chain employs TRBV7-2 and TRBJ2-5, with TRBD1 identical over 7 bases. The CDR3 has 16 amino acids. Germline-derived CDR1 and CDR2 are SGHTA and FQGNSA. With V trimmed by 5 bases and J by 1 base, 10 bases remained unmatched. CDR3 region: CASSLSSRTGQETQYF. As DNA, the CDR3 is TGTGCCAGCAGCCTTAGCTCGCGGACAGGCCAAGAGACCCAGTACTTC. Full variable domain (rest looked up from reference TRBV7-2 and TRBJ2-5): GAGVSQSPSNKVTEKGKDVELRCDPISGHTALYWYRQSLGQGLEFLIYFQGNSAPDKSGLPSDRFSAERTGGSVSTLTIQRTQQEDSAVYLCASSLSSRTGQETQYFGPGTRLLVL.

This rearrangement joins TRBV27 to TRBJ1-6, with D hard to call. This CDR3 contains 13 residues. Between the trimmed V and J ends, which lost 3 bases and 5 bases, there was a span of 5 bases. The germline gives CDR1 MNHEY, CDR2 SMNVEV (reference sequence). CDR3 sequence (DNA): TGTGCCAGCAGTTTTCGTAATAATTCACCCCTCCACTTT. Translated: CASSFRNNSPLHF.

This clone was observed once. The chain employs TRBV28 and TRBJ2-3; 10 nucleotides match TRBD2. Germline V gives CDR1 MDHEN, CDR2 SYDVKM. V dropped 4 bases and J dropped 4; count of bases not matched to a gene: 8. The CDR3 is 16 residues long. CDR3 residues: CASSSPPGTSADTQYF. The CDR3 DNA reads TGTGCCAGCAGTTCTCCCCCCGGGACTAGCGCAGATACGCAGTATTTT.

In DNA, the CDR3 is TGTGCCAGCAGCGACACCTCGGGCTATGGCTACACCTTC. This sequence encodes CASSDTSGYGYTF. This sequence joins TRBV9 and TRBJ1-2; unclear D gene. The CDR3 extends over 13 amino acids. CDR1 and CDR2 (germline): SGDLS, YYNGEE. V gave up 3 bases and J gave up 4 bases, with 10 bases separating them.

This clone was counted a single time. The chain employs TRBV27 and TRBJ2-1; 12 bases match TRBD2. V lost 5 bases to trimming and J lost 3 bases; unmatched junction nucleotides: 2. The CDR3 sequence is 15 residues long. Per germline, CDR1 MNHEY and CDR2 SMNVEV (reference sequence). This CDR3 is CASSLLAGGYNEQFF. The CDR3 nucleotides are TGTGCCAGCAGTCTACTAGCGGGAGGCTACAATGAGCAGTTCTTC.

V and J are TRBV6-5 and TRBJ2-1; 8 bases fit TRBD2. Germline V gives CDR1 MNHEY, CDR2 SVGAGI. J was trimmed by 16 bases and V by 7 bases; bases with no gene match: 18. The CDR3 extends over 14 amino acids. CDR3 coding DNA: TGTGCCAGCAATTCAGGCAGGGCGCGGGAGGTCTCCTTCTTC. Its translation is CASNSGRAREVSFF.

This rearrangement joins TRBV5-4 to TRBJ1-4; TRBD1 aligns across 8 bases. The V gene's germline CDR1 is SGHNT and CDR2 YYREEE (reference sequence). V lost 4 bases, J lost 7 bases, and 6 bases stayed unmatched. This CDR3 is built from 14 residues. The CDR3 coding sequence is TGTGCCAGCAGCCAAGGACAGGGCGCTGAAAAACTGTTTTTT. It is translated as CASSQGQGAEKLFF.

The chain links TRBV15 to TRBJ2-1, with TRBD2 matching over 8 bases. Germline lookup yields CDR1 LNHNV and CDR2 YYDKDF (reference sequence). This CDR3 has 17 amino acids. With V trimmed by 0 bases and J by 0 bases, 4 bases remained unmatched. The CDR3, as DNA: TGTGCCACCAGCAGAGATCCGAGCGGGAGCTCCTACAATGAGCAGTTCTTC. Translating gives CATSRDPSGSSYNEQFF.

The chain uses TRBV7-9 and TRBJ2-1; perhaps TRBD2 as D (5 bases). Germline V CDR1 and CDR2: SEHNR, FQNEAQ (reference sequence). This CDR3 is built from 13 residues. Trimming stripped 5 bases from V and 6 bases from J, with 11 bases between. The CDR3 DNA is TGTGCCAGCAGCCGGACTTCCCTCAATGAGCAGTTCTTC. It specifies CASSRTSLNEQFF. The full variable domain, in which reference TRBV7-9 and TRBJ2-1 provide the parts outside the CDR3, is DTGVSQNPRHKITKRGQNVTFRCDPISEHNRLYWYRQTLGQGPEFLTYFQNEAQLEKSRLLSDRFSAERPKGSFSTLEIQRTEQGDSAMYLCASSRTSLNEQFFGPGTRLTVL.

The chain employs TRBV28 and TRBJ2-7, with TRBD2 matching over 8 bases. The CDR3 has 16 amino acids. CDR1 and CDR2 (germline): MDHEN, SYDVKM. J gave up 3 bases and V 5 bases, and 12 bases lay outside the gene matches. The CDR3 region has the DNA TGTGCCAGCAGTCTGTCGGGGAGGAGCGGGAGCTACGAGCAGTACTTC. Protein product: CASSLSGRSGSYEQYF.

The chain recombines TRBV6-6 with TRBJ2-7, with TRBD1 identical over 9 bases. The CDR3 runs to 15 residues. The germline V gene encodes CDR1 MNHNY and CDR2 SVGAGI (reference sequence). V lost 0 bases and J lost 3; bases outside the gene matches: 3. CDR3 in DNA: TGTGCCAGCAGTTACTCGGGACAGGGAGGCTACGAGCAGTACTTC. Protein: CASSYSGQGGYEQYF.

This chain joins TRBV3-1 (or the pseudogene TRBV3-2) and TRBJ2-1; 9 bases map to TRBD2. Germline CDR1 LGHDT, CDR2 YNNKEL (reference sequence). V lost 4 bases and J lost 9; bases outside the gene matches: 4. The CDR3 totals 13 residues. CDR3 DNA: TGTGCCAGCAGCCGTGGGACTAGCAGTGAGCAGTTCTTC. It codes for CASSRGTSSEQFF.

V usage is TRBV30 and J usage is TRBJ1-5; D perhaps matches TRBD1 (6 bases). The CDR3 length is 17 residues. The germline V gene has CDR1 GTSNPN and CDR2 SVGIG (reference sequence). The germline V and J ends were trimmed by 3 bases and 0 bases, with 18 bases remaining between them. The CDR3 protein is CAWSVTGHSLSNQPQHF. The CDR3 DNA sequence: TGTGCCTGGAGCGTGACGGGACATTCTCTTAGCAATCAGCCCCAGCATTTT. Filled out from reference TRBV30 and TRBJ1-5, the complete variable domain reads SQTIHQWPATLVQPVGSPLSLECTVEGTSNPNLYWYRQAAGRGLQLLFYSVGIGQISSEVPQNLSASRPQDRQFILSSKKLLLSDSGFYLCAWSVTGHSLSNQPQHFGDGTRLSIL.

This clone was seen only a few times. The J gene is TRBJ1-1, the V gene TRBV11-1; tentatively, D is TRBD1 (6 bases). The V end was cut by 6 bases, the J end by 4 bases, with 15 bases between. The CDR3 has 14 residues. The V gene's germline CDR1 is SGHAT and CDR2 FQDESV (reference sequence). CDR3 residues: CASRDRIRSTEAFF. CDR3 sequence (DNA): TGTGCCAGCAGAGACAGGATTCGGAGCACTGAAGCTTTCTTT.

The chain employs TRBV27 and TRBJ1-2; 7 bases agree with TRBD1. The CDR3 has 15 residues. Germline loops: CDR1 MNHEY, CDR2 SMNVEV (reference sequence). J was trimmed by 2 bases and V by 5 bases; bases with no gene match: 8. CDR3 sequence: CASSPNPTGNYGYTF. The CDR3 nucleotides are TGTGCCAGCAGTCCGAACCCGACAGGGAACTATGGCTACACCTTC.